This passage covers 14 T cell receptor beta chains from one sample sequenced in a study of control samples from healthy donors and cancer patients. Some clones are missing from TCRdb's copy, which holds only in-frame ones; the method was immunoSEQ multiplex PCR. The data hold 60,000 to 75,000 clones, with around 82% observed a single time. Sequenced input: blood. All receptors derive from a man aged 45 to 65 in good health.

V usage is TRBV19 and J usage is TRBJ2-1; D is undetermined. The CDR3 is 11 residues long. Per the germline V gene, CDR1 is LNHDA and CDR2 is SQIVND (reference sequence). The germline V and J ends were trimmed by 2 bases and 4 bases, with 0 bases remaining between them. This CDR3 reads CASSIYNEQFF. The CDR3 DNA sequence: TGTGCCAGTAGTATATACAATGAGCAGTTCTTC.

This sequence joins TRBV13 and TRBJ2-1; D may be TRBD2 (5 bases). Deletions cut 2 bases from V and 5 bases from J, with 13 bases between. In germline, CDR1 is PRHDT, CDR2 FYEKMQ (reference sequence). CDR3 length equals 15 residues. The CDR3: CASSLISEGDNEQFF. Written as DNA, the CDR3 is TGTGCCAGCAGCTTAATTTCTGAGGGAGACAATGAGCAGTTCTTC.

DNA of the CDR3: TGTGCCTGGAGCGTCGGCAGGGGGCTCTACGAGCAGTACTTC. Translating gives CAWSVGRGLYEQYF. This chain uses TRBV30 with TRBJ2-7, with 8 bases aligning to TRBD1. Losses at the gene ends were 3 bases for V and 3 bases for J; bases not matched to a gene: 7. This CDR3 spans 14 amino acids. Germline values: CDR1 GTSNPN, CDR2 SVGIG (reference sequence).

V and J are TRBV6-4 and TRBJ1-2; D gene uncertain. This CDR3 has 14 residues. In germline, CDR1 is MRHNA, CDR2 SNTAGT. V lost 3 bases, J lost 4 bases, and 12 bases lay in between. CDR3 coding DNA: TGTGCCAGCAGTGAGGCCGGGAACGGCTATGGCTACACCTTC. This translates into CASSEAGNGYGYTF.

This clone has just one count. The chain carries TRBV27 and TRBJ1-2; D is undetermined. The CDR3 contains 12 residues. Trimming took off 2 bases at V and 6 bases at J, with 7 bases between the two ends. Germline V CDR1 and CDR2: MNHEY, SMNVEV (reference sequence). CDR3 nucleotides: TGTGCCAGCAGTTTAAGTGGGAATGGCTACACCTTC. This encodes CASSLSGNGYTF.

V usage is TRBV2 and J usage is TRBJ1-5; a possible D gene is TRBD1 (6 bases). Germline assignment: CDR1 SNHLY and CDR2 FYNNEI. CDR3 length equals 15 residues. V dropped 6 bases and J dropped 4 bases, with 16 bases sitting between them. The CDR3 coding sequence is TGTGCCAGCAGAGGACAGCTTTGGGGAAATCAGCCCCAGCATTTT. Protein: CASRGQLWGNQPQHF.

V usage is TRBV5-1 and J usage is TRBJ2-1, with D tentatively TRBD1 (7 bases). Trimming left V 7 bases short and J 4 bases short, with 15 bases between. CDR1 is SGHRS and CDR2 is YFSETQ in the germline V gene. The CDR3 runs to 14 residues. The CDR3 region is CASGPGDSYNEQFF. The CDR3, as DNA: TGCGCCAGCGGACCGGGGGACAGTTACAATGAGCAGTTCTTC.

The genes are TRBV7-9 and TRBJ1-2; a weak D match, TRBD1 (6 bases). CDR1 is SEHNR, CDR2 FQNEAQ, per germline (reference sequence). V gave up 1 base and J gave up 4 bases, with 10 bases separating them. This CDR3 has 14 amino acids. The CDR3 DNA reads TGTGCCAGCAGCTTAGTAGGGGGTGGCTATGGCTACACCTTC. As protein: CASSLVGGGYGYTF.

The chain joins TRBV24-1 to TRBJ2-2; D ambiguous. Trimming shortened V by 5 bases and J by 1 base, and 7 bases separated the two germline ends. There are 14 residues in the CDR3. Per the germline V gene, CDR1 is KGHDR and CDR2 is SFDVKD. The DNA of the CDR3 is TGTGCCACCAGTGCCCTTCTGAACACCGGGGAGCTGTTTTTT. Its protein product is CATSALLNTGELFF.

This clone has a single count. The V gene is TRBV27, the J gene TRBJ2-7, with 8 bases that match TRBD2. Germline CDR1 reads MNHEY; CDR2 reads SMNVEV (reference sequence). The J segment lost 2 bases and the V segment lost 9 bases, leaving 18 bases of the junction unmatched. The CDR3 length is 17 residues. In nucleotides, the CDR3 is TGTGCCAGTAAGGGAGCCGGGGCGGGGGGTCTGCCCTACGAGCAGTACTTC. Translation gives CASKGAGAGGLPYEQYF.

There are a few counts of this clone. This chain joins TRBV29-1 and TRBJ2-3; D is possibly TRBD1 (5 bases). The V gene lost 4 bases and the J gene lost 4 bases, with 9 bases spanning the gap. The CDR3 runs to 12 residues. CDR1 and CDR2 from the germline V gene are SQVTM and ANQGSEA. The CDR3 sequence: CSVVPGPDTQYF. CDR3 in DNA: TGCAGCGTTGTGCCAGGGCCAGATACGCAGTATTTT.

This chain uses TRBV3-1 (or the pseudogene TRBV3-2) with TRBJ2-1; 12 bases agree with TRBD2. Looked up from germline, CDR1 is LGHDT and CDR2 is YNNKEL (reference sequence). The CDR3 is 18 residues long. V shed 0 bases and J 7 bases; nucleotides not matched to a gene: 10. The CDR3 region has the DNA TGTGCCAGCAGCCAAGAGCTAGCGGGGGGGCTGGCGGAGAATGAGCAGTTCTTC. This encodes CASSQELAGGLAENEQFF.

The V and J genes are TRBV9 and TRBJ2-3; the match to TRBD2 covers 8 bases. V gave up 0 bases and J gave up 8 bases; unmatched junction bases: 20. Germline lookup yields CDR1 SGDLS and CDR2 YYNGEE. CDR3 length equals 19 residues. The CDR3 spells CASSVVGGGGRGAPGTQYF. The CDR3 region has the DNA TGTGCCAGCAGCGTAGTTGGAGGAGGCGGGCGGGGGGCCCCGGGTACGCAGTATTTT.

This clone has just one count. CDR3 residues: CASSPTSGGADTQYF. CDR3 in DNA: TGTGCCAGCAGTCCGACTAGCGGGGGGGCAGATACGCAGTATTTT. The chain links TRBV6-5 to TRBJ2-3; 14 bases map to TRBD2. This CDR3 has 15 residues. Germline trimming cut 5 bases from V and 4 bases from J; bases unmatched to any gene: 2. From germline, CDR1 is MNHEY and CDR2 SVGAGI.